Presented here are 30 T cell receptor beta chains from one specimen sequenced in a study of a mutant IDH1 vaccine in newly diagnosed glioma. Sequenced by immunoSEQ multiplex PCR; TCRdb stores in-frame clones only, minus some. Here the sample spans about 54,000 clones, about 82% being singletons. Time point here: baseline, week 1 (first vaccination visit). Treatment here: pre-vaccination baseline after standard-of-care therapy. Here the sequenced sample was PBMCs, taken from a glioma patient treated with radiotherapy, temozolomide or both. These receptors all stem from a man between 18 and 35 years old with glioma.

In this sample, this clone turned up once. The CDR3 region is CASSLVAGSSYNEQFF. For the CDR3, the DNA is TGCGCCAGCAGCTTGGTAGCAGGGTCCTCCTACAATGAGCAGTTCTTC. The genes are TRBV5-1 and TRBJ2-1; weak D call: TRBD1 (5 bases). V was clipped by 0 bases and J by 0 bases, with 10 bases between them. CDR1 is SGHRS and CDR2 is YFSETQ in the germline V gene. CDR3 size: 16 residues.

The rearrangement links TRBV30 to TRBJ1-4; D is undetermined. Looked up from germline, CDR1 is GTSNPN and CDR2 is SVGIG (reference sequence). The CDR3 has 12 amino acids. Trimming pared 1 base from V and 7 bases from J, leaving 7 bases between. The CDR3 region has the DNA TGTGCCTGGAGTGATAACTCTGAAAAACTGTTTTTT. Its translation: CAWSDNSEKLFF.

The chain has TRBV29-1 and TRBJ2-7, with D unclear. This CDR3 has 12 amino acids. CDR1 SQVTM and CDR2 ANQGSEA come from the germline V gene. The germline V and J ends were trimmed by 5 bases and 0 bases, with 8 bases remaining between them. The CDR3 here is CSVSVSSYEQYF. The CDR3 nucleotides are TGCAGCGTTTCGGTCAGCTCCTACGAGCAGTACTTC.

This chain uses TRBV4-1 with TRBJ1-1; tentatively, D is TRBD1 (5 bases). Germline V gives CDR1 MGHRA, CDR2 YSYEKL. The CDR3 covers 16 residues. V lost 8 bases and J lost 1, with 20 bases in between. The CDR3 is CASGTYTGTPNTEAFF. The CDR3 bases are TGCGCCAGCGGAACTTACACCGGGACTCCGAACACTGAAGCTTTCTTT.

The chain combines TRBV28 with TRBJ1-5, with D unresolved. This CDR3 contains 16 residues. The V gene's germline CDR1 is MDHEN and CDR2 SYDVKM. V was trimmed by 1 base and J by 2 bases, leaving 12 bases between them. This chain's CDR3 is CASSLSYSPGNQPQHF. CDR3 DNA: TGTGCCAGCAGTTTATCGTACAGTCCTGGCAATCAGCCCCAGCATTTT.

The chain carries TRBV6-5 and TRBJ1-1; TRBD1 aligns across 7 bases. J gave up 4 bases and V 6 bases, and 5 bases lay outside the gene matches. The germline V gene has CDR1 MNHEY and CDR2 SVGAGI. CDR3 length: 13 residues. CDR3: CASSDRQGTEAFF. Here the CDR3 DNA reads TGTGCCAGCAGCGACCGACAGGGCACTGAAGCTTTCTTT.

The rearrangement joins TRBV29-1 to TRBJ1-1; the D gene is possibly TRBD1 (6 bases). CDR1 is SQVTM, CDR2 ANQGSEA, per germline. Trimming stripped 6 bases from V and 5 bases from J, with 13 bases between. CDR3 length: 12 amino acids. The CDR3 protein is CSVPRGVTEAFF. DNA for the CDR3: TGCAGCGTCCCTAGGGGGGTGACTGAAGCTTTCTTT.

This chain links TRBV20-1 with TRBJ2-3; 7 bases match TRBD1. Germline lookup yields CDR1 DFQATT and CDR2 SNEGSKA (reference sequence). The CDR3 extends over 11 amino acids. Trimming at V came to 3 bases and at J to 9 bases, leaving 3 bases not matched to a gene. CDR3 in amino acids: CSARDRITQYF. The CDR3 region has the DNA TGCAGTGCTAGGGACAGGATAACGCAGTATTTT.

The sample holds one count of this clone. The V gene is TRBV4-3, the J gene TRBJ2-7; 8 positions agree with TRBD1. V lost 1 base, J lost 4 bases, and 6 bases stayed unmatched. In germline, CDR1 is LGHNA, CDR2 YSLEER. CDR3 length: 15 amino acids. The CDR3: CASSQAGTGGYEQYF. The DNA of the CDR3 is TGCGCCAGCAGCCAAGCCGGGACAGGCGGGTACGAGCAGTACTTC.

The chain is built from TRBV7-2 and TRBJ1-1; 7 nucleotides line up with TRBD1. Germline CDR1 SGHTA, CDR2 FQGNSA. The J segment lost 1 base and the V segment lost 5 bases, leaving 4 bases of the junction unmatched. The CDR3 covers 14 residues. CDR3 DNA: TGTGCCAGCAGCAACGGACAGGCGAACACTGAAGCTTTCTTT. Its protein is CASSNGQANTEAFF.

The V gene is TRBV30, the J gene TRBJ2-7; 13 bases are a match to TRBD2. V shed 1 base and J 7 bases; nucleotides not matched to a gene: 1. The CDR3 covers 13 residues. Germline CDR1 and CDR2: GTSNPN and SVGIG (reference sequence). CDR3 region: CAWSAGLAGEQYF. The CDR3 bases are TGTGCCTGGAGTGCGGGACTAGCGGGAGAGCAGTACTTC.

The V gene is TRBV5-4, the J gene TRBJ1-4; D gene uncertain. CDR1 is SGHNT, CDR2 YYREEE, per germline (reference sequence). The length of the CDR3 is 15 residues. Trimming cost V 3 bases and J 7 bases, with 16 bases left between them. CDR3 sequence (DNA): TGTGCCAGCAGCTCCCTGGACTCAGATGGTGAAAAACTGTTTTTT. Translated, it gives CASSSLDSDGEKLFF.

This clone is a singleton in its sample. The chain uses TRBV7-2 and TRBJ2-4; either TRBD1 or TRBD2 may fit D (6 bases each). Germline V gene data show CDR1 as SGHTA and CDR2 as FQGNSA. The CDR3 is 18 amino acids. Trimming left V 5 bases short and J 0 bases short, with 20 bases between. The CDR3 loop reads CASSPLRGAKGAKNIQYF. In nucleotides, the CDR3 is TGTGCCAGCAGCCCCTTGAGGGGGGCCAAGGGAGCCAAAAACATTCAGTACTTC.

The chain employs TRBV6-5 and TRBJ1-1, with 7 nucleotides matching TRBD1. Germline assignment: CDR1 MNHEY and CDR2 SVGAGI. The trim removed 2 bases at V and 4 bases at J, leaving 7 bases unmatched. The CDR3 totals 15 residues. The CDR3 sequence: CASSYRGRGATEAFF. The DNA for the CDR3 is TGTGCCAGCAGTTACCGGGGCAGGGGGGCCACTGAAGCTTTCTTT.

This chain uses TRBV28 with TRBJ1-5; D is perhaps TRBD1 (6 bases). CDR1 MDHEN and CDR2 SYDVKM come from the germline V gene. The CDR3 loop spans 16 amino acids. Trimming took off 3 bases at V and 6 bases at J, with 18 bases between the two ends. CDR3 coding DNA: TGTGCCAGCAGTTTCCATGGGGCAGGGGCAAGTCAGCCCCAGCATTTT. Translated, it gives CASSFHGAGASQPQHF.

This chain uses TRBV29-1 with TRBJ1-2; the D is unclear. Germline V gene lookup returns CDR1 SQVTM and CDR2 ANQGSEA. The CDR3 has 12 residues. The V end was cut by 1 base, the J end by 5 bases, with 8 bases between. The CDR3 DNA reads TGCAGCGTTGAAGTTACACCGTATGGCTACACCTTC. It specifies CSVEVTPYGYTF.

The CDR3 reads CASSLETPYLGEAFF. CDR3 sequence (DNA): TGTGCCAGCAGTCTGGAGACTCCTTACCTGGGAGAAGCTTTCTTT. This chain joins TRBV2 and TRBJ1-1; D gene ambiguous. The V gene lost 5 bases and the J gene lost 8 bases, with 21 bases spanning the gap. The CDR3 is 15 residues long. Germline CDR1 and CDR2: SNHLY and FYNNEI.

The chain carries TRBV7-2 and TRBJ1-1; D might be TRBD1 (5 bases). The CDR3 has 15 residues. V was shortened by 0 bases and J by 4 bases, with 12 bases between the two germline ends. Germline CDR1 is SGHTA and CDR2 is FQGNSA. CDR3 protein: CASSLASGGVTEAFF. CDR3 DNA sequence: TGTGCCAGCAGCTTAGCCTCGGGGGGGGTCACTGAAGCTTTCTTT.

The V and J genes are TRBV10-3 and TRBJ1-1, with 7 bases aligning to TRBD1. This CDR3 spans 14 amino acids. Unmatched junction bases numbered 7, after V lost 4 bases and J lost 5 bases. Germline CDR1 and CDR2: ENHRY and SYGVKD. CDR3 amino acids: CAISAAGGGTEAFF. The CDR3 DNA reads TGTGCCATCAGTGCGGCAGGGGGAGGTACTGAAGCTTTCTTT.

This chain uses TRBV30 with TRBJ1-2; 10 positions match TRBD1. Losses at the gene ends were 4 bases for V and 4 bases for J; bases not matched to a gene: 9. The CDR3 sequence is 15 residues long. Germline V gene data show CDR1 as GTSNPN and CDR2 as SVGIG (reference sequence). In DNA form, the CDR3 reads TGTGCCTGGACCTCGCCGGGACAGGGGCTCTATGGCTACACCTTC. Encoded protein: CAWTSPGQGLYGYTF.

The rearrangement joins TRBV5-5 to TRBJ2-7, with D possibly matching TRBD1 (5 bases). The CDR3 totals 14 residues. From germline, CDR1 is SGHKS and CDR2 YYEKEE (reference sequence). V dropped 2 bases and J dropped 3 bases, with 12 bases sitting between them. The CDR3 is CASSFRQWSYEQYF. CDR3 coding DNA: TGTGCCAGCAGCTTCAGACAGTGGAGCTACGAGCAGTACTTC. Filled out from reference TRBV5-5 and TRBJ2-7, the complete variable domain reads DAGVTQSPTHLIKTRGQQVTLRCSPISGHKSVSWYQQVLGQGPQFIFQYYEKEERGRGNFPDRFSARQFPNYSSELNVNALLLGDSALYLCASSFRQWSYEQYFGPGTRLTVT.

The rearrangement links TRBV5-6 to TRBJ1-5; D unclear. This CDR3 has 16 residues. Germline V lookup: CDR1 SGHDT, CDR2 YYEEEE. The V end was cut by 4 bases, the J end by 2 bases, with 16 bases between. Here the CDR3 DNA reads TGTGCCAGCAGCCTACTTGACACCTTGGGCAATCAGCCCCAGCATTTT. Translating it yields CASSLLDTLGNQPQHF.

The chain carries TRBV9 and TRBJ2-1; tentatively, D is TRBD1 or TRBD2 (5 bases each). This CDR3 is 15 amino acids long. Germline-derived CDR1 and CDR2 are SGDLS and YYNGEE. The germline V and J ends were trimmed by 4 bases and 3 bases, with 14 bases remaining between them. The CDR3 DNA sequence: TGTGCCAGCAGCCAGGGACCGGTCATCTACAATGAGCAGTTCTTC. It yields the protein CASSQGPVIYNEQFF.

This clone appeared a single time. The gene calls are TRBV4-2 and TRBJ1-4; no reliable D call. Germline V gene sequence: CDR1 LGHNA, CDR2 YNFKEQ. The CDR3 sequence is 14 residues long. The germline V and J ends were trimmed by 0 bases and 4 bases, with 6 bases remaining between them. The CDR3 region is CASSQERVNEKLFF. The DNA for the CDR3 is TGTGCCAGCAGCCAAGAAAGAGTTAATGAAAAACTGTTTTTT.

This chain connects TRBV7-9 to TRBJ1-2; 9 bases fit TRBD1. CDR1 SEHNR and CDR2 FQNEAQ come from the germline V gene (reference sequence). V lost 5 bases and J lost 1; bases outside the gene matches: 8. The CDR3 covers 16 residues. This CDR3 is CASSLGQGRVNYGYTF. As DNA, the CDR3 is TGTGCCAGCAGCCTGGGACAGGGAAGAGTTAACTATGGCTACACCTTC.

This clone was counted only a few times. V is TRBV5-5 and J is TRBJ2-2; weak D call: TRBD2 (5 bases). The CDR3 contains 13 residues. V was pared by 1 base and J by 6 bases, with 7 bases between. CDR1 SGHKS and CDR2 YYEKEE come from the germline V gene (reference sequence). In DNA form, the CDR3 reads TGTGCCAGCAGCTTGTTACTAGCCGGGGAGCTGTTTTTT. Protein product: CASSLLLAGELFF.

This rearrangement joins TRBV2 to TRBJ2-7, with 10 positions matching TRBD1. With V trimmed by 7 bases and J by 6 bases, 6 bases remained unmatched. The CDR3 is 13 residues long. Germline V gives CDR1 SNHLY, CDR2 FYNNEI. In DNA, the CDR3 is TGTGCCAGCAAAGGGACAGGGGAACGCGAGCAGTACTTC. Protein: CASKGTGEREQYF.

CDR3 sequence: CASSEATGGIEVGAYEQYF. CDR3 nucleotides: TGTGCCAGCAGTGAAGCGACTGGCGGAATTGAAGTGGGAGCATACGAGCAGTACTTC. The genes are TRBV2 and TRBJ2-7; D perhaps matches TRBD2 (5 bases). Trimming stripped 0 bases from V and 4 bases from J, with 25 bases between. This CDR3 contains 19 residues. In germline, CDR1 is SNHLY, CDR2 FYNNEI.

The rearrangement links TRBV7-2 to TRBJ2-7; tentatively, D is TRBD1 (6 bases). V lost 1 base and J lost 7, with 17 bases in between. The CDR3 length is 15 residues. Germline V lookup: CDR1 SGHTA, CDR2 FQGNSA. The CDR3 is CASSLVKVGGNEQYF. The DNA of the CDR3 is TGTGCCAGCAGCTTAGTGAAGGTAGGGGGAAATGAGCAGTACTTC.

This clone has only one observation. The CDR3 sequence is CATSRDVDQGGLDKNIQYF. CDR3 bases: TGTGCCACCAGCAGAGATGTCGATCAGGGGGGCTTGGACAAAAACATTCAGTACTTC. The chain uses TRBV15 and TRBJ2-4; a possible D gene is TRBD1 (7 bases). Between the trimmed V and J ends, which lost 0 bases and 3 bases, there was a span of 21 bases. Germline V gene data show CDR1 as LNHNV and CDR2 as YYDKDF (reference sequence). The CDR3 has 19 residues.